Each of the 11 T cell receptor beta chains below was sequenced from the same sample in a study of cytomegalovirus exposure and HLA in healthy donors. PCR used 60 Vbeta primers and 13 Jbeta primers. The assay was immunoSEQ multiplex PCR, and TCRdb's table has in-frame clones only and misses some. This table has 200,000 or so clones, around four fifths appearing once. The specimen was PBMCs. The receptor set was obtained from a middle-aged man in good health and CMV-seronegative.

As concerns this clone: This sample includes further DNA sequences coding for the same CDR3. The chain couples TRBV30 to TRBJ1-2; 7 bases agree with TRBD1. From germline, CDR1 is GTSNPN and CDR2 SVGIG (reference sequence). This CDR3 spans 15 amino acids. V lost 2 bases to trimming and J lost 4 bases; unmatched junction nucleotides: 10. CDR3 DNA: TGTGCCTGGAGTTCCGACAGGGTAGTCCGCTATGGCTACACCTTC. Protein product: CAWSSDRVVRYGYTF. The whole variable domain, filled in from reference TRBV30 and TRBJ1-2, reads SQTIHQWPATLVQPVGSPLSLECTVEGTSNPNLYWYRQAAGRGLQLLFYSVGIGQISSEVPQNLSASRPQDRQFILSSKKLLLSDSGFYLCAWSSDRVVRYGYTFGSGTRLTVV.

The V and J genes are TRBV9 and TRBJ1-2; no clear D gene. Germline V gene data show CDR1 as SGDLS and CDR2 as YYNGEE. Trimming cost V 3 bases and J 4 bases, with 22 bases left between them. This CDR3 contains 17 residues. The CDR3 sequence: CASSGGRLEVPSYGYTF. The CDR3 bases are TGTGCCAGCAGCGGCGGGAGGTTGGAGGTGCCCTCCTATGGCTACACCTTC.

The CDR3 DNA reads as TGTGCCAGCAGCTCGACAGGGGCCCCCTACGAGCAGTACTTC. It encodes CASSSTGAPYEQYF. The J gene is TRBJ2-7, the V gene TRBV7-3; 8 positions agree with TRBD1. This CDR3 region has 14 residues. Germline V gene lookup returns CDR1 SGHTA and CDR2 FQGTGA. The ends lost 4 bases at V and 2 bases at J; junction bases unmatched: 4.

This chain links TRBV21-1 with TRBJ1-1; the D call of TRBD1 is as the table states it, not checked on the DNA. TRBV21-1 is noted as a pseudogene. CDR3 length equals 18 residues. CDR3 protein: CASSKLGTELYMNTEAFF. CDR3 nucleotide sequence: TGTGCCAGCAGCAAATTGGGTACAGAGCTTTACATGAACACTGAAGCTTTCTTT.

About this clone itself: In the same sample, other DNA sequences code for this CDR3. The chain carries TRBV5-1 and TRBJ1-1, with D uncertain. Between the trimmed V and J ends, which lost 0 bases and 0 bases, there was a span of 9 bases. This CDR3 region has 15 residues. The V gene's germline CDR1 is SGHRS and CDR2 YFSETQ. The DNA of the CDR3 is TGCGCCAGCAGCTTGGTCCCGGGGATGAACACTGAAGCTTTCTTT. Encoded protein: CASSLVPGMNTEAFF.

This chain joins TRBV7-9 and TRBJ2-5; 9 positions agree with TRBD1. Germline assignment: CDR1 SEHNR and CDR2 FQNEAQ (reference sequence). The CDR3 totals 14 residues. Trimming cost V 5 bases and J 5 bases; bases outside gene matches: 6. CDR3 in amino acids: CASSLGTGLETQYF. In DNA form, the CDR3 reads TGTGCCAGCAGCCTAGGGACAGGGCTGGAGACCCAGTACTTC.

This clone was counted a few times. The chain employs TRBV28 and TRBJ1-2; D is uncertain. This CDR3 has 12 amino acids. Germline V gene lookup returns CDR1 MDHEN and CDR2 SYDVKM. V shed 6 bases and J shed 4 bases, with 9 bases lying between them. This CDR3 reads CASSLGFYGYTF. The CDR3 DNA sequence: TGTGCCAGCAGCCTAGGATTCTATGGCTACACCTTC.

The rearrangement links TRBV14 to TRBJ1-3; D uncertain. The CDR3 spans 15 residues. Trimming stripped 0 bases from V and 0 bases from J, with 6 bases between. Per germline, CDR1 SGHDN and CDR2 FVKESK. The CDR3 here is CASSQDLSSGNTIYF. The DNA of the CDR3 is TGTGCCAGCAGCCAAGATCTTAGCTCTGGAAACACCATATATTTT.

CDR3 residues: CASSQTYSYKTGELFF. The CDR3 DNA follows: TGCGCCAGCAGCCAAACTTACTCGTATAAGACCGGGGAGCTGTTTTTT. This chain connects TRBV4-1 to TRBJ2-2, with D uncertain. Trimming cost V 2 bases and J 5 bases, with 15 bases left between them. The germline V gene has CDR1 MGHRA and CDR2 YSYEKL. This CDR3 comprises 16 residues.

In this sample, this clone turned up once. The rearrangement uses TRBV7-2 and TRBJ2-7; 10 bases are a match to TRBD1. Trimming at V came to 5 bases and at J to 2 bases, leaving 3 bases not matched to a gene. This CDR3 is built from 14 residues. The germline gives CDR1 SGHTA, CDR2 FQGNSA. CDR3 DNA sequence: TGTGCCAGCAGCCGGGGACAGGGGACCTACGAGCAGTACTTC. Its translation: CASSRGQGTYEQYF.

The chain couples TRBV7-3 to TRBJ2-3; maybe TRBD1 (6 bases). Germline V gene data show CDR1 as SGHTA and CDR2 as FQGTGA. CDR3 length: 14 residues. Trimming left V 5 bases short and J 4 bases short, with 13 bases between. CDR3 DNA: TGTGCCAGCAGCGAAAGGGGGAGCGCAGATACGCAGTATTTT. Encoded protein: CASSERGSADTQYF.